This T cell receptor (beta chain) was profiled in a study of T cells after posttransplantation cyclophosphamide. The length of the CDR3 is 15 residues. Germline V gene sequence: CDR1 SGHRS, CDR2 YFSETQ. V dropped 0 bases and J dropped 10 bases, with 14 bases sitting between them. Study-wide results and limits: Later blood repertoires were often dominated by clones from the donor CD8+ memory compartment.

The naive gate required viable CD3+CD4+ or CD3+CD8+ cells with CCR7+CD45RA+CD45RO-CD95-CD27+CD28+ phenotype. The repertoire was sequenced with immunoSEQ multiplex PCR; TCRdb's copy has only in-frame clones and lacks some. This sample has around 20,000 clones, with 95% to 98% found just once. Worth noting for this clone: Its antigen is not identified. The same CDR3 can be traced to other DNA sequences in this sample.

The chain links TRBV5-1 to TRBJ1-6; no clear D. This receptor was identified in a man aged 45-60 years in good health, CMV-negative, and a related stem cell transplant donor. The sequenced sample consisted of naive CD4+ T cells sorted from PBMCs. The CDR3 is CASSLDSVGGSPLHF. The CDR3 coding sequence is TGCGCCAGCAGCTTGGATAGCGTGGGAGGATCACCCCTCCACTTT. The full variable domain, with the rest looked up from reference TRBV5-1 and TRBJ1-6, is KAGVTQTPRYLIKTRGQQVTLSCSPISGHRSVSWYQQTPGQGLQFLFEYFSETQRNKGNFPGRFSGRQFSNSRSEMNVSTLELGDSALYLCASSLDSVGGSPLHFGNGTRLTVT.